The 24 T cell receptor beta chains below come from one sample, sequenced in a study of post-analysis software for immune sequencing data. Unique molecular identifiers were present in the TCR beta cDNA libraries. Using its own MiXCR run on the PCR reads, TCRdb lists one record per CDR3 protein. The table shows about 800,000 distinct CDR3 sequences, with about 27% occurring only once. Study-wide findings and caveats: Patients showed TRBV5-6, TRBV5-1 and TRBV20-1 among a handful of TRBV segments more frequent than in controls.

Their recognized antigens are unknown. The sequenced sample was blood. The receptors here all came from a girl under 18 with multiple sclerosis.

This clonotype was found a few times. The V gene is TRBV2, the J gene TRBJ2-7; D gene ambiguous. The length of the CDR3 is 13 residues. Germline V lookup: CDR1 SNHLY, CDR2 FYNNEI. The V gene lost 4 bases and the J gene lost 0 bases, with 7 bases spanning the gap. CDR3 sequence (DNA): TGTGCCAGCAGTGCCCGGATCTCCTACGAGCAGTACTTC. Translation: CASSARISYEQYF.

A remark on this clonotype: One junction end disagrees with the germline gene, perhaps due to a read error. The chain employs TRBV5-1 and TRBJ2-3; 10 bases are shared with TRBD2. The CDR3 is 15 amino acids. The germline gives CDR1 SGHRS, CDR2 YFSETQ. CDR3 protein: CASSSSGRGLDTRYF. CDR3 DNA sequence: TGCGCCAGCAGCTCTAGCGGGAGAGGATTGGATACGCGGTATTTT.

This clonotype was observed a few times. The rearrangement joins TRBV7-2 to TRBJ2-5; TRBD2 agrees at 10 bases. V gave up 6 bases and J gave up 4 bases; unmatched junction bases: 8. Germline assignment: CDR1 SGHTA and CDR2 FQGNSA. The CDR3 is 15 residues long. CDR3 sequence reads: CASSFRASGGETQYF. CDR3 nucleotide sequence: TGTGCCAGCAGTTTCAGGGCTAGCGGGGGAGAGACCCAGTACTTC.

The chain uses TRBV28 and TRBJ2-6, with D possibly matching TRBD1 (6 bases). CDR1 MDHEN and CDR2 SYDVKM come from the germline V gene. V was pared by 5 bases and J by 0 bases, with 17 bases between. There are 18 residues in the CDR3. This chain's CDR3 is CASSPTLRGSSGANVLTF. The CDR3, as DNA: TGTGCCAGCAGTCCAACGCTCAGGGGCAGCTCTGGGGCCAACGTCCTGACTTTC. Using reference TRBV28 and TRBJ2-6 for the parts outside the CDR3, the full variable domain is DVKVTQSSRYLVKRTGEKVFLECVQDMDHENMFWYRQDPGLGLRLIYFSYDVKMKEKGDIPEGYSVSREKKERFSLILESASTNQTSMYLCASSPTLRGSSGANVLTFGAGSRLTVL.

This clonotype came up a few times. V gene TRBV11-2 combines with J gene TRBJ2-5, with D tentatively TRBD2 (6 bases). The V end was cut by 1 base, the J end by 2 bases, with 11 bases between. Germline CDR1 reads SGHAT; CDR2 reads FQNNGV. The CDR3 totals 15 residues. CDR3 residues: CASSLGPGEQETQYF. CDR3 bases: TGTGCCAGCAGCTTAGGTCCGGGGGAACAAGAGACCCAGTACTTC.

The chain combines TRBV25-1 with TRBJ2-7, with 8 bases aligning to TRBD2. There are 14 residues in the CDR3. Germline V gives CDR1 MGHDK, CDR2 SYGVNS. The ends lost 4 bases at V and 0 bases at J; junction bases unmatched: 2. The CDR3 sequence: CASSASGPSYEQYF. CDR3 DNA: TGTGCCAGCAGTGCTAGCGGGCCCTCCTACGAGCAGTACTTC.

This chain links TRBV20-1 with TRBJ2-7; TRBD2 matches at 7 bases. Trimming at V came to 6 bases and at J to 3 bases, leaving 2 bases not matched to a gene. This CDR3 is 11 amino acids long. Germline loops: CDR1 DFQATT, CDR2 SNEGSKA (reference sequence). The CDR3 DNA reads TGCAGTGCCGGACTAGACTACGAGCAGTACTTC. It specifies CSAGLDYEQYF.

The rearrangement links TRBV15 to TRBJ1-1; D may be TRBD1 (6 bases). The CDR3 has 15 amino acids. V lost 5 bases to trimming and J lost 3 bases, with 16 bases between them. CDR1 LNHNV and CDR2 YYDKDF come from the germline V gene (reference sequence). The CDR3: CATSPGWGAHTEAFF. In DNA, the CDR3 is TGTGCCACCAGCCCCGGGTGGGGGGCTCACACTGAAGCTTTCTTT.

There are a few counts of this clonotype. This rearrangement joins TRBV9 to TRBJ1-2; D gene unclear. The CDR3 sequence is 16 residues long. Germline lookup yields CDR1 SGDLS and CDR2 YYNGEE. Trimming removed 0 bases from V and 1 base from J, with 13 bases in between. The CDR3 DNA follows: TGTGCCAGCAGCGTAGCTCTGGGCGGGTATAACTATGGCTACACCTTC. Amino acids: CASSVALGGYNYGYTF.

The chain recombines TRBV3-1 with TRBJ2-3; a possible D gene is TRBD1 (6 bases). The CDR3 has 15 residues. V was clipped by 4 bases and J by 2 bases, with 13 bases between them. In germline, CDR1 is LGHDT, CDR2 YNNKEL (reference sequence). The CDR3 is CASSLRTGHTDTQYF. The CDR3 region has the DNA TGTGCCAGCAGCCTCAGAACAGGGCACACAGATACGCAGTATTTT.

This clonotype was recorded a few times. The chain links TRBV20-1 to TRBJ1-2; the D is unclear. The CDR3 sequence is 12 residues long. V was trimmed by 6 bases and J by 7 bases, leaving 15 bases between them. Germline-derived CDR1 and CDR2 are DFQATT and SNEGSKA (reference sequence). This CDR3 is CSADSERRGYTF. CDR3 bases: TGCAGTGCCGACTCAGAGAGGCGTGGCTACACCTTC.

The chain uses TRBV7-2 and TRBJ1-2; TRBD1 aligns across 7 bases. CDR3 length: 13 residues. Germline CDR1 reads SGHTA; CDR2 reads FQGNSA. V lost 7 bases and J lost 8; bases outside the gene matches: 10. The chain's CDR3 is CASIRQGVKGYTF. CDR3 coding DNA: TGTGCCAGCATCAGACAGGGAGTTAAGGGCTACACCTTC.

This clonotype was observed a handful of times. The J gene is TRBJ2-1, the V gene TRBV5-1; perhaps TRBD1 as D (6 bases). Germline V gene lookup returns CDR1 SGHRS and CDR2 YFSETQ. The CDR3 covers 13 residues. Trimming took 2 bases from V and 4 from J, leaving 7 bases between them. This CDR3 is CASSFGQYNEQFF. DNA of the CDR3: TGCGCCAGCAGCTTCGGACAGTACAATGAGCAGTTCTTC.

This clonotype appeared a few times. One end of the junction is discordant with germline, which a read error may explain. This chain links TRBV29-1 with TRBJ1-2, with a weak D call TRBD1 (5 bases). This CDR3 has 15 residues. Germline loops: CDR1 SQVTM, CDR2 ANQGSEA. The CDR3 DNA reads TGCAGCGTGGAAGCGGCCGAGGGGCCTAACTATGGCTACACCTTC. Translating it yields CSVEAAEGPNYGYTF.

To note about this clonotype: Relative to the germline gene, one junction end is altered; a read error may explain this. The chain employs TRBV6-5 and TRBJ2-6; D possibly corresponds to TRBD1 (5 bases). The CDR3 contains 14 residues. Germline V gene sequence: CDR1 MNHEY, CDR2 SVGAGI. CDR3 loop: CATIPISGADVLTF. Here the CDR3 DNA reads TGTGCCACCATCCCCATCTCTGGGGCCGACGTCCTGACTTTC.

This clonotype was found a few times. The genes are TRBV6-5 and TRBJ2-1; 7 positions match TRBD2. The CDR3 covers 13 residues. Per the germline V gene, CDR1 is MNHEY and CDR2 is SVGAGI. Germline trimming cut 2 bases from V and 10 bases from J; bases unmatched to any gene: 5. The CDR3 here is CASSYGAGLEQFF. DNA for the CDR3: TGTGCCAGCAGTTACGGTGCGGGACTAGAGCAGTTCTTC.

This clonotype was detected only a few times. The chain couples TRBV27 to TRBJ2-1; either TRBD1 or TRBD2 may fit D (7 bases each). The V and J ends lost 8 bases and 2 bases respectively, with 13 bases between them. The germline CDR1 and CDR2 sequences are MNHEY and SMNVEV (reference sequence). The CDR3 length is 14 residues. CDR3 DNA sequence: TGTGCCAGCTGGCAGGGGGGGACCTACAATGAGCAGTTCTTC. Amino acids: CASWQGGTYNEQFF.

This clonotype was seen a few times. The chain links TRBV24-1 to TRBJ2-7; 7 bases line up with TRBD1. The CDR3 covers 16 residues. V shed 3 bases, J shed 1 base, and the junction held 8 bases outside the gene matches. Per germline, CDR1 KGHDR and CDR2 SFDVKD. The CDR3, as DNA: TGTGCCACCAGTGATGGCGGCGGACAGGCATCCTACGAGCAGTACTTC. Amino acid sequence: CATSDGGGQASYEQYF.

This clonotype was picked up many times. The chain is built from TRBV29-1 and TRBJ2-5; D is unclear. The germline gives CDR1 SQVTM, CDR2 ANQGSEA. There are 12 residues in the CDR3. The V end lost 4 bases, the J end lost 4 bases, and 10 bases lay between the germline ends. In nucleotides, the CDR3 is TGCAGCGTTGCCCTGGATCTAGAGACCCAGTACTTC. Encoded protein: CSVALDLETQYF.

This clonotype came up a few times. This chain joins TRBV6-5 and TRBJ2-7, with a weak D call TRBD1 (6 bases). Between the trimmed V and J ends, which lost 2 bases and 6 bases, there was a span of 14 bases. The CDR3 covers 14 residues. Germline assignment: CDR1 MNHEY and CDR2 SVGAGI. The CDR3 DNA sequence: TGTGCCAGCAGTTACCTGACAGGACCCTCCGAGCAGTACTTC. Translating gives CASSYLTGPSEQYF.

This clonotype came up a few times. CDR3 loop: CASSADRGEAFF. CDR3 bases: TGCGCCAGCAGCGCGGACAGGGGTGAAGCTTTCTTT. This chain joins TRBV5-1 and TRBJ1-1; 9 bases fit TRBD1. The CDR3 runs 12 residues. Germline V CDR1 and CDR2: SGHRS, YFSETQ. V dropped 4 bases and J dropped 7; count of bases not matched to a gene: 2. Looking up the rest from reference TRBV5-1 and TRBJ1-1 gives the full variable domain: KAGVTQTPRYLIKTRGQQVTLSCSPISGHRSVSWYQQTPGQGLQFLFEYFSETQRNKGNFPGRFSGRQFSNSRSEMNVSTLELGDSALYLCASSADRGEAFFGQGTRLTVV.

This rearrangement joins TRBV10-3 to TRBJ1-6, with TRBD1 matching 7 bases. In germline, CDR1 is ENHRY, CDR2 SYGVKD. V lost 6 bases and J lost 9; bases outside the gene matches: 8. CDR3 length: 14 amino acids. The CDR3 sequence: CAIRLGTDGSPLHF. CDR3 coding DNA: TGTGCCATCAGACTCGGGACAGACGGTTCACCCCTCCACTTT.

V usage is TRBV4-3 and J usage is TRBJ2-1, with D hard to call. The CDR3 is 14 residues long. Germline CDR1 and CDR2: LGHNA and YSLEER. V dropped 0 bases and J dropped 8 bases, with 11 bases sitting between them. The CDR3 loop is CASSQDLITHEQFF. In DNA, the CDR3 is TGCGCCAGCAGCCAAGATCTAATCACCCATGAGCAGTTCTTC.

This sequence joins TRBV10-3 and TRBJ2-3, with D maybe TRBD2 (6 bases). This CDR3 has 15 amino acids. Germline CDR1 is ENHRY and CDR2 is SYGVKD. Deletions cut 6 bases from V and 4 bases from J, with 17 bases between. CDR3 loop: CAIRTLSGSADTQYF. As DNA, the CDR3 is TGTGCCATCAGGACCCTATCCGGGAGTGCAGATACGCAGTATTTT.